This T cell receptor (beta chain) originates from a study of blood T cell repertoires in COVID-19 (dated by TCRdb to the early 2020s). Notes on the research overall: The collaborator samples originated in the United States, Italy and Spain and spanned the acute and convalescent phases of COVID-19. Nearly every sample came with metadata listing a de-identified subject ID, COVID-19 status, age in years and sex. The samples were drawn from two sources: the first 160 participants of the ongoing ImmuneRACE study, and 950 to 1,500 subjects contributed by 6 global collaborators. The prospective study material was composed of cDNA or gDNA derived from T cells, B-cell-depleted T cells, or PBMCs. Where HLA class I and class II types were available, the types were taken from metadata supplied by the sample provider, not from assay-based typing. Deeply sampled blood TCRbeta repertoires from subjects exposed to, actively infected with, or recovered from COVID-19 were included in the dataset. The repertoires were released in a freely available public database meant as a resource for research on the immune response to SARS-CoV-2. What the study reported, not specific to this receptor: How much clinical and demographic metadata was included differed by source and by participant, and the metadata was provided uncurated.

Trimming costs V 9 bases and J 2 bases, and their ends lie 17 bases apart. The CDR3 spans 15 residues, from the cysteine through the phenylalanine. Of the read, only the CDR3 DNA is kept; its 45 bases are in frame from base 1. The germline V gene (reference sequence) supplies CDR1 LNHDA and CDR2 SQIVND. Points on this clone: What antigen it recognizes has not been identified. No much larger clone is present one base from it, and per-base qualities are unavailable.

Samples from volunteer blood donors who had recovered from COVID-19 were contributed by a second Seattle source. Each collaborating institution followed its own protocols to collect whole blood in K2EDTA tubes. Collaborator samples were shipped for TCRbeta analysis as frozen whole blood, isolated PBMCs, or DNA extracted from either sample type. TCRbeta CDR3 regions were amplified from genomic DNA by means of the immunoSEQ Assay, a bias-controlled multiplex PCR. Concerning the study's data processing: Within the assay, amplification of reference gene primers was used to estimate how many nucleated cells each sample contained. To quantify the absolute abundance of each unique TCRbeta CDR3 rearrangement, sequence reads were collapsed and filtered. Productive Simpson clonality was computed per sample as the square root of Simpson's diversity index over productive rearrangements. This is the immuneACCESS table as TCRdb keeps it, with only in-frame sequences that have V and J called. A part of the clones is gone; compared with another copy, unresolved V genes explain less than half, and the rest is unexplained. V and J calls and clone size are as listed in that table; D and trimming were resolved from the DNA. The sample table contains 200,000 or so clones; only one count was recorded for roughly 84% of them. The ten top clones hold about 2% of the sample.

This receptor was obtained from a man aged 35-49 years who had recovered from COVID-19. The V and J segments used are TRBV19 and TRBJ1-3; a weak D assignment points to TRBD1 (6 bases agree). The sequencing input was peripheral blood. The nucleotide sequence reads TGTGCCAGCCGATTAATCGGGGGGCCTGGAAACACCATATATTTT. This sequence encodes CASRLIGGPGNTIYF.